This TCR beta chain originates from a study of T cell repertoires in cytomegalovirus infection. Study at large: Public TCR beta signature analysis indicated the presence of both CMV infection and matching HLA type.

Via MiXCR, TCRdb re-called the reads, giving one row per CDR3 protein. The sample lists around 530,000 distinct CDR3 sequences, approximately 26% occurring once. The CDR3 totals 17 residues. Looked up from germline, CDR1 is MNHEY and CDR2 is SVGEGT. The germline V and J ends were trimmed by 7 bases and 4 bases, with 23 bases remaining between them. Points on this clonotype: No antigen is known for it.

Study-wide results and limits: What dominated the ex vivo response were HLA-C-restricted CMV-specific TCR beta clonotypes. Cumulated frequencies of public TCR beta families served to identify carriers of CMV plus the relevant HLA.

The chain couples TRBV6-2 or TRBV6-3 to TRBJ2-1; tentatively, D is TRBD1 (6 bases). The TCR sequence derives from a human donor in good health (CMV status not recorded). Some clones in this sample may be carry-over from other donors' samples. Sequencing was carried out using PBMCs. CDR3 loop: CASTSPQTGLLYNEQFF. The CDR3 DNA reads as TGTGCCAGCACCTCCCCTCAGACAGGCCTCCTTTACAATGAGCAGTTCTTC.